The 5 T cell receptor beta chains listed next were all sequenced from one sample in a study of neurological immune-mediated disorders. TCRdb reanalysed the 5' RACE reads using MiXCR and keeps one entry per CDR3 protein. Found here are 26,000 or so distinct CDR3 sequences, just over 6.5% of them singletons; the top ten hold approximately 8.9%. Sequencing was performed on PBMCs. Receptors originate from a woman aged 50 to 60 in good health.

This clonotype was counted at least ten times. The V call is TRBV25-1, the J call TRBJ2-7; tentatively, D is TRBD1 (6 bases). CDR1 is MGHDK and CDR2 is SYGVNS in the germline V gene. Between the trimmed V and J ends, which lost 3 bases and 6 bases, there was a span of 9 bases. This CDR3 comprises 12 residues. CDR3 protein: CASSDRGTEQYF. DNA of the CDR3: TGTGCCAGCAGTGATAGGGGGACCGAGCAGTACTTC.

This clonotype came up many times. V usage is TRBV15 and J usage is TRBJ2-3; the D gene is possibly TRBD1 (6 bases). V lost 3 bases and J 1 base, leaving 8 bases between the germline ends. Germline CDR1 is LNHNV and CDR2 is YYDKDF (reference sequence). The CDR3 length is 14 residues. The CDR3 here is CATSSRQGTDTQYF. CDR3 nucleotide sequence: TGTGCCACCAGCAGTAGACAGGGCACAGATACGCAGTATTTT.

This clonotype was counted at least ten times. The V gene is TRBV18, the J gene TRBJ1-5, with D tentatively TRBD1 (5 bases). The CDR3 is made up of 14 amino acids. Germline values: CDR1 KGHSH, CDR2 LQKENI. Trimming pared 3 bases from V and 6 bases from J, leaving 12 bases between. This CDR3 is CASSPGGGGQPQHF. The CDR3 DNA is TGTGCCAGCTCACCCGGGGGGGGAGGTCAGCCCCAGCATTTT.

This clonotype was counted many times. The CDR3 here is CASSEDASSYEQYF. CDR3 DNA sequence: TGTGCCAGCAGTGAGGACGCTAGCTCCTACGAGCAGTACTTC. V and J are TRBV2 and TRBJ2-7; D not resolved. The length of the CDR3 is 14 residues. Germline loops: CDR1 SNHLY, CDR2 FYNNEI. The ends were cut back, 3 bases at V and 0 bases at J, with 9 bases in the middle.

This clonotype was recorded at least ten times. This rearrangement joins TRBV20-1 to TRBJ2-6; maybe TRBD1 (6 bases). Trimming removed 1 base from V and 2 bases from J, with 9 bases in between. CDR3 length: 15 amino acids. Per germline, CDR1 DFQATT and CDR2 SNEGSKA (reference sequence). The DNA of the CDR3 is TGCAGTGCTAGAGCAGGGACAACTGGGGCCAACGTCCTGACTTTC. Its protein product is CSARAGTTGANVLTF.